A selection of T cell receptor beta chains follows, all from one sample in a study of OX40 agonist ivuxolimab in advanced cancers. Method: immunoSEQ multiplex PCR; TCRdb's copy keeps in-frame clones and lacks some. The sample includes tens of thousands of clones, 88% seen only once; the top ten take 0.67%. The source was CD4+ or CD8+ T cells sorted from blood, collected in a trial of the OX40 agonist ivuxolimab. The receptors here all came from an adult with an advanced solid tumor such as melanoma, head and neck, liver or kidney cancer. The CDR3 runs from the conserved cysteine through the conserved F or W. Each record gives: J gene, V gene, clone size, D gene, CDR3 protein, CDR3 DNA. D genes are given only for firm matches. A clone size is listed for some rows: how often the clone was seen (once, few, many), or a class if it is expanded.

j_gene: TRBJ2-5
v_gene: TRBV5-4
abundance: few
d_gene: TRBD2
CDR3aa: CASSPATAGGGETQYF
CDR3nt: TGTGCCAGCAGCCCCGCTACAGCGGGAGGCGGGGAGACCCAGTACTTC

j_gene: TRBJ1-3
v_gene: TRBV2
abundance: NA
d_gene: NA
CDR3aa: CASSERLGRVNTIYF
CDR3nt: TGTGCCAGCAGTGAAAGGTTGGGTCGCGTAAACACCATATATTTT

j_gene: TRBJ2-5
v_gene: TRBV18
abundance: NA
d_gene: NA
CDR3aa: CASSPTVGPQETQYF
CDR3nt: TGTGCCAGCTCACCGACGGTGGGACCCCAAGAGACCCAGTACTTC

j_gene: TRBJ2-7
v_gene: TRBV18
abundance: NA
d_gene: NA
CDR3aa: CASSPRTPLEQYF
CDR3nt: TGTGCCAGCTCACCTCGGACCCCCCTCGAGCAGTACTTC

j_gene: TRBJ2-1
v_gene: TRBV5-1
abundance: NA
d_gene: NA
CDR3aa: CASSGFFYEQFF
CDR3nt: TGCGCCAGCAGCGGGTTTTTTTATGAGCAGTTCTTC

j_gene: TRBJ2-2
v_gene: TRBV7-3
abundance: NA
d_gene: NA
CDR3aa: CASSFNTGELFF
CDR3nt: TGTGCCAGCAGCTTCAACACCGGGGAGCTGTTTTTT

j_gene: TRBJ1-2
v_gene: TRBV4-2
abundance: few
d_gene: NA
CDR3aa: CASSQDRKVNYGYTF
CDR3nt: TGTGCCAGCAGCCAAGATCGGAAGGTTAACTATGGCTACACCTTC

j_gene: TRBJ2-1
v_gene: TRBV28
abundance: NA
d_gene: NA
CDR3aa: CASSLGDYEQFF
CDR3nt: TGTGCCAGCAGTTTAGGGGACTATGAGCAGTTCTTC

j_gene: TRBJ2-7
v_gene: TRBV27
abundance: NA
d_gene: NA
CDR3aa: CASSFSPPVGKQYF
CDR3nt: TGTGCCAGCAGTTTTAGTCCGCCGGTTGGCAAGCAGTACTTC

j_gene: TRBJ1-5
v_gene: TRBV28
abundance: NA
d_gene: TRBD1
CDR3aa: CASRSAGTGISNQPQHF
CDR3nt: TGTGCCAGCAGAAGCGCCGGGACAGGGATTAGCAATCAGCCCCAGCATTTT

j_gene: TRBJ2-5
v_gene: TRBV7-3
abundance: NA
d_gene: NA
CDR3aa: CASSFRTVLDTQTQYF
CDR3nt: TGTGCCAGCAGCTTCCGGACCGTTTTGGACACCCAGACCCAGTACTTC

j_gene: TRBJ1-6
v_gene: TRBV7-6
abundance: NA
d_gene: NA
CDR3aa: CASSYSGASPLHF
CDR3nt: TGTGCCAGCAGCTACTCAGGGGCCTCACCCCTCCACTTT

j_gene: TRBJ2-3
v_gene: TRBV9
abundance: NA
d_gene: NA
CDR3aa: CASSVDVGTDTQYF
CDR3nt: TGTGCCAGCAGCGTAGACGTGGGCACAGATACGCAGTATTTT

j_gene: TRBJ2-7
v_gene: TRBV4-1
abundance: NA
d_gene: NA
CDR3aa: CASSDPRLRIDEQYF
CDR3nt: TGCGCCAGCAGCGACCCCAGACTAAGGATCGACGAGCAGTACTTC

j_gene: TRBJ2-2
v_gene: TRBV7-9
abundance: NA
d_gene: NA
CDR3aa: CASSLEVSGELFF
CDR3nt: TGTGCCAGCAGCTTAGAAGTCTCCGGGGAGCTGTTTTTT

j_gene: TRBJ2-1
v_gene: TRBV11-2
abundance: NA
d_gene: TRBD2
CDR3aa: CASSLMGLAGYNEQFF
CDR3nt: TGTGCCAGCAGCTTGATGGGACTAGCGGGTTACAATGAGCAGTTCTTC

j_gene: TRBJ1-2
v_gene: TRBV19
abundance: NA
d_gene: NA
CDR3aa: CASTGTGLYGYTF
CDR3nt: TGTGCCAGTACAGGAACGGGACTCTATGGCTACACCTTC

j_gene: TRBJ1-2
v_gene: TRBV27
abundance: NA
d_gene: TRBD1
CDR3aa: CASSFRGGYTF
CDR3nt: TGTGCCAGCAGTTTCAGGGGGGGCTACACCTTC